This T cell receptor beta chain derives from a study of blood T cell repertoires in COVID-19. Study context: From T cells, B-cell-depleted T cells, or PBMCs came the material, which was cDNA or gDNA.

Germline V gene sequence: CDR1 MNHEY, CDR2 SVGEGT. The CDR3 is made up of 16 amino acids. V dropped 5 bases and J dropped 4; count of bases not matched to a gene: 13. Authors' analysis steps: Estimated nucleated cell counts came from reference gene primer amplification. Clones were read by immunoSEQ multiplex PCR, and TCRdb kept only the in-frame ones, dropping some. Clone size and the V and J calls come from that table; the DNA yielded D and trimming. The sample yields 150,000 to 200,000 clones, around 87% seen once. The sequencing sample was made of peripheral blood. The V gene is TRBV6-2 or TRBV6-3, the J gene TRBJ1-2; 7 positions agree with TRBD1. The origin of this receptor is an elderly woman in a cohort sampled during active or convalescent COVID-19. The CDR3 protein is CASSPWGQRNLYGYTF. The CDR3 region has the DNA TGTGCCAGCAGTCCCTGGGGACAGCGAAACCTCTATGGCTACACCTTC.